One and the same sample provided the 3 T cell receptor beta chains below, sequenced in a study of T cell changes during pregnancy in multiple sclerosis. The protocol was immunoSEQ multiplex PCR, while the TCRdb copy is restricted to in-frame clones and leaves out a portion. Of about 36,000 clones listed, 88% are singletons. The sample here was CD4+ T cells from peripheral blood mononuclear cells, taken in the first trimester of pregnancy. Source of these receptors: a female donor with multiple sclerosis, enrolled in a pregnancy study.

The chain carries TRBV29-1 and TRBJ2-7, with TRBD2 matching over 11 bases. V gave up 7 bases and J gave up 5 bases; unmatched junction bases: 10. Germline V gene lookup returns CDR1 SQVTM and CDR2 ANQGSEA. This CDR3 comprises 14 residues. CDR3 protein: CSAKLAGAAHEQYF. The DNA for the CDR3 is TGCAGCGCTAAACTAGCGGGGGCTGCCCACGAGCAGTACTTC.

The chain has TRBV25-1 and TRBJ1-3; D gene ambiguous. The V end lost 5 bases, the J end lost 2 bases, and 13 bases lay between the germline ends. The CDR3 loop spans 15 amino acids. Germline V gene data show CDR1 as MGHDK and CDR2 as SYGVNS. The DNA of the CDR3 is TGTGCCAGCAGTCCCGGGGATAGGGCTGGAAACACCATATATTTT. This codes for CASSPGDRAGNTIYF.

This clone has more than one count but fewer than ten. V is TRBV4-2 and J is TRBJ1-2, with D tentatively TRBD1 (6 bases). Between the trimmed V and J ends, which lost 0 bases and 4 bases, there was a span of 9 bases. Germline assignment: CDR1 LGHNA and CDR2 YNFKEQ. There are 14 residues in the CDR3. The DNA of the CDR3 is TGTGCCAGCAGCCAAGATAGGACAGCCTATGGCTACACCTTC. As protein: CASSQDRTAYGYTF.